These 10 T cell receptor beta chains were sequenced from one sample in a study of cytomegalovirus exposure and HLA in healthy donors. Both 60 Vbeta primers and 13 Jbeta primers went into the PCR. Sequenced by immunoSEQ multiplex PCR; TCRdb stores in-frame clones only, minus some. Its table lists around 70,000 clones. Input material: PBMCs. The origin of the receptors is a female donor in good health and CMV-seropositive.

This chain joins TRBV28 and TRBJ2-7; D is possibly TRBD1 (6 bases). The CDR3 is 14 residues long. CDR1 and CDR2 from the germline V gene are MDHEN and SYDVKM. V dropped 3 bases and J dropped 3 bases, with 12 bases sitting between them. This CDR3 is CASSFPQGRYEQYF. The CDR3 DNA follows: TGTGCCAGCAGTTTCCCACAGGGCCGCTACGAGCAGTACTTC.

The CDR3 sequence: CASSIVSGVEETQYF. CDR3 in DNA: TGTGCCAGTAGTATCGTTAGCGGCGTTGAAGAGACCCAGTACTTC. This chain uses TRBV19 with TRBJ2-5; D may be TRBD2 (6 bases). The CDR3 loop spans 15 amino acids. Per the germline V gene, CDR1 is LNHDA and CDR2 is SQIVND (reference sequence). With 3 bases removed from V and 3 bases from J, the gap between germline ends came to 14 bases.

This rearrangement joins TRBV27 to TRBJ2-1, with TRBD2 identical over 9 bases. With V trimmed by 3 bases and J by 6 bases, 3 bases remained unmatched. The CDR3 sequence is 14 residues long. Germline loops: CDR1 MNHEY, CDR2 SMNVEV (reference sequence). This CDR3 reads CASSLGLASNEQFF. CDR3 sequence (DNA): TGTGCCAGCAGTTTGGGACTAGCAAGCAATGAGCAGTTCTTC.

The genes are TRBV6-1 and TRBJ2-3; 8 nucleotides align to TRBD1. There are 14 residues in the CDR3. CDR1 and CDR2 from the germline V gene are MNHNS and SASEGT. The V and J ends lost 6 bases and 4 bases, in that order; junction bases with no gene match: 6. CDR3 sequence reads: CASSILQGADTQYF. Here the CDR3 DNA reads TGTGCCAGCAGCATACTACAGGGGGCAGATACGCAGTATTTT.

V is TRBV7-9 and J is TRBJ2-7; possibly TRBD1 for D (6 bases). The germline gives CDR1 SEHNR, CDR2 FQNEAQ (reference sequence). This CDR3 region has 15 residues. The V end lost 5 bases, the J end lost 1 base, and 15 bases lay between the germline ends. This chain's CDR3 is CASSHLQGASYEQYF. CDR3 DNA sequence: TGTGCCAGCAGCCATCTACAGGGAGCGTCCTACGAGCAGTACTTC.

This rearrangement joins TRBV2 to TRBJ1-2, with TRBD1 as a possible D gene (5 bases). V gave up 4 bases and J gave up 1 base, with 13 bases separating them. The CDR3 covers 15 residues. The germline V gene encodes CDR1 SNHLY and CDR2 FYNNEI. CDR3 in amino acids: CASSGSGLGNYGYTF. CDR3 nucleotide sequence: TGTGCCAGCAGTGGGTCAGGGCTTGGTAACTATGGCTACACCTTC.

The chain has TRBV5-8 and TRBJ2-1; no clear D. The CDR3 loop spans 11 amino acids. Trimming removed 4 bases from V and 4 bases from J, with 3 bases in between. CDR1 and CDR2 from the germline V gene are SGHTS and YDEGEE. CDR3 nucleotide sequence: TGTGCCAGCAGCCTTTACAATGAGCAGTTCTTC. As protein: CASSLYNEQFF.

In the case of this clone: Its ends do not fully match the called genes, so a read error is possible. The chain links TRBV5-4 to TRBJ1-1, with 8 nucleotides matching TRBD1. From germline, CDR1 is SGHNT and CDR2 YYREEE (reference sequence). The CDR3 sequence is 14 residues long. CDR3 in DNA: TGTGCCGGCAGCCCGGGACAGGCGAACACTGAAGCTTTCTTT. The encoded protein is CAGSPGQANTEAFF.

The V gene is TRBV29-1, the J gene TRBJ1-5; the D is unclear. From germline, CDR1 is SQVTM and CDR2 ANQGSEA. The V gene lost 6 bases and the J gene lost 0 bases, with 15 bases spanning the gap. This CDR3 has 15 amino acids. The CDR3 here is CSVRVGGYSNQPQHF. For the CDR3, the DNA is TGCAGCGTACGAGTCGGCGGATATAGCAATCAGCCCCAGCATTTT.

The chain couples TRBV28 to TRBJ2-1, with D unclear. Per germline, CDR1 MDHEN and CDR2 SYDVKM. Trimming stripped 5 bases from V and 3 bases from J, with 14 bases between. The CDR3 runs 15 residues. The CDR3 region has the DNA TGTGCCAGCAGTCCACCCCGGGTTCACTACAATGAGCAGTTCTTC. It codes for CASSPPRVHYNEQFF.